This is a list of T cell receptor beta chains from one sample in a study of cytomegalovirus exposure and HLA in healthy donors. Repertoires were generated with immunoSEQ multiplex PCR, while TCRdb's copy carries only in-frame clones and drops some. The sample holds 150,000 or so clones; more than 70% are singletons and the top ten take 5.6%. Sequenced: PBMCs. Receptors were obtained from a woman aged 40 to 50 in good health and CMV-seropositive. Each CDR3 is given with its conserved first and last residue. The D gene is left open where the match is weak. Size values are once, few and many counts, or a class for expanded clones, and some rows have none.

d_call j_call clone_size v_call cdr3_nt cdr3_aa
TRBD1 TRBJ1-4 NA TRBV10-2 TGCGCCAGCTCTGACAGGGGGTTTCAGTCAACTAATGAAAAACTGTTTTTT CASSDRGFQSTNEKLFF
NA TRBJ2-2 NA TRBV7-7 TGTGCTAGCAGGACTGAGTGGGGGCGATGGACCGGGGAGCTGTTTTTT CASRTEWGRWTGELFF
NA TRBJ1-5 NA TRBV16 TGTGCCAGCAGCCAATACAGGGCTAGCAATCAGCCCCAGCATTTT CASSQYRASNQPQHF
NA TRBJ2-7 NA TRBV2 TGTGCCAGCAGTGGCGGGAATAAGAACGAGCAGTACTTC CASSGGNKNEQYF
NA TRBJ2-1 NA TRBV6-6 TGTGCCAGCAGTCCTCTGCGGAGTCGGGATGAGCAGTTCTTC CASSPLRSRDEQFF
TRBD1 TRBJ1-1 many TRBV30 TGTGCCTGGAGCGACTTCTTACAGGGGAGCACTGAAGCTTTCTTT CAWSDFLQGSTEAFF
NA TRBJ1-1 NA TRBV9 TGTGCCAGCTCCGGACAAGACAACACTGAAGCTTTCTTT CASSGQDNTEAFF
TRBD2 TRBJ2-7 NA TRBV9 TGTGCCAGCAGCGTAACTAGCGGGACGATCTACGAGCAGTACTTC CASSVTSGTIYEQYF
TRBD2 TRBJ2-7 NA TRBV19 TGTGCCAGTAGTATGATCAAGACTAGCGGGGACGAGCAGTACTTC CASSMIKTSGDEQYF
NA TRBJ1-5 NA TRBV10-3 TGTGCCACCGGGGGGCAGTTCAATCAGCCCCAGCATTTT CATGGQFNQPQHF
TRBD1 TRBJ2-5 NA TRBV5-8 TGTGCCAGCAGCTTCCGGGACAGGGGACCTCAAGAGACCCAGTACTTC CASSFRDRGPQETQYF
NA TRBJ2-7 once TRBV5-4 TGTGCCAGCAGCTTTGCCAGGGAAGGGGCCTACGAGCAGTACTTC CASSFAREGAYEQYF
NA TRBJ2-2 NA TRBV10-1 TGCGCCAGCAGCGCCACGACAGGAGTTGGTTTCACCGGGGAGCTGTTTTTT CASSATTGVGFTGELFF
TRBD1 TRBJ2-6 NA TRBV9 TGTGCCAGCAGCTTCCGACAGGGAGCTGGGGCCAACGTCCTGACTTTC CASSFRQGAGANVLTF
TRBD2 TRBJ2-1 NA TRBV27 TGTGCCAGCAGTCGGATAGCGGGAGGGGCCAATGAGCAGTTCTTC CASSRIAGGANEQFF
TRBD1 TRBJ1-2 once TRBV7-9 TGTGCCAGCAGCCAGTGGGACAGGGAGTTTGGCTACACCTTC CASSQWDREFGYTF
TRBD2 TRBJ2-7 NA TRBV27 TGTGCCAGCAGTTTAGGGCGCCCCGGGACTAGCGGGAGGTCCTACGAGCAGTACTTC CASSLGRPGTSGRSYEQYF
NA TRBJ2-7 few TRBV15 TGTGCCACCAGCAGTAACTACGAGCAGTACTTC CATSSNYEQYF
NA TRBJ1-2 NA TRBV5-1 TGCGCCAGCAGATTGACGGGAACCTATGGCTACACCTTC CASRLTGTYGYTF
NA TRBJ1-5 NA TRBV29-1 TGCAGCGTTGAAGTAGGAGGAGGCAATCAGCCCCAGCATTTT CSVEVGGGNQPQHF
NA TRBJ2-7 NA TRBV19 TGTGCCAGTAGTCTAAGACATTCCTCCTACGAGCAGTACTTC CASSLRHSSYEQYF
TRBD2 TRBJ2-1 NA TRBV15 TGTGCCACCAGCAGAGATACGAAAAAGGTAGCGGGAGGGCCGGCGAACAATGAGCAGTTCTTC CATSRDTKKVAGGPANNEQFF
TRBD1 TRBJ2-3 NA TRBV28 TGTGCCAGCTTCCCAGGGGGCCCTAGCACAGATACGCAGTATTTT CASFPGGPSTDTQYF
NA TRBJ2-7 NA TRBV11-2 TGTGCCAGCAGCTTACGAAGGAGGGAGCAGTACTTC CASSLRRREQYF
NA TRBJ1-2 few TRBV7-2 TGTGCCAGCAGCTTCCTGGACAGTTTGCCTGGCTACACCTTC CASSFLDSLPGYTF
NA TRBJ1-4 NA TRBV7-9 TGTGCCAGCAGCTCTCGCGGGACAACTAATGAAAAACTGTTTTTT CASSSRGTTNEKLFF
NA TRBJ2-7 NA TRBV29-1 TGCAGCGTTGAAGGGGGCCGGCGGGGATTCTCCTACGAGCAGTACTTC CSVEGGRRGFSYEQYF
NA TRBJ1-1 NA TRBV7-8 TGTGCCAGCAGCTTAGTGGGTCAGGGAATCACTGAAGCTTTCTTT CASSLVGQGITEAFF
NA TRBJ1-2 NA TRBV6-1 TGTGCCAGCAGTGAAAGAGAGACATATGGCTACACCTTC CASSERETYGYTF
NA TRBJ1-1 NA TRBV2 TGTGCCAGCATGAAGGGGAGGGGCACTGAAGCTTTCTTT CASMKGRGTEAFF
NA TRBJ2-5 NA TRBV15 TGTGCCACCAGCAGATCGACTTTAGGGACCCAGTACTTC CATSRSTLGTQYF
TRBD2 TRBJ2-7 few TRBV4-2 TGTGCCAGCAGCCCGCAAACGGGACTAGCGGGAATTACCTACGAGCAGTACTTC CASSPQTGLAGITYEQYF
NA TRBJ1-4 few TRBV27 TGTGCCAGCAGGCCCTGGGGAGCGGAGGGTGAAAAACTGTTTTTT CASRPWGAEGEKLFF
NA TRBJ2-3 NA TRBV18 TGTGCCAGCTCACCACCGGGAGGACGCACAGATACGCAGTATTTT CASSPPGGRTDTQYF
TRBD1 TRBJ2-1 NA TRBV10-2 TGCGCCAGCAGTGGTTCTACAGGGGGCCCATACAATGAGCAGTTCTTC CASSGSTGGPYNEQFF
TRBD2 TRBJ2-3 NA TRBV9 TGTGCCAGCAGTTGGACTAGCGGGGGGGATACGCAGTATTTT CASSWTSGGDTQYF
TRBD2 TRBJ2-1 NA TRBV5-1 TGCGCCAGCAGCCTTGGGACTAGCGGGAGGAACAATGAGCAGTTCTTC CASSLGTSGRNNEQFF
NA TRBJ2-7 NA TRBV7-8 TGTGCCAGCAGCTTAGGAGGTGGACTTTCCTACGAGCAGTACTTC CASSLGGGLSYEQYF
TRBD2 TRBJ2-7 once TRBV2 TGTGCCACCCAACGCGGGGTGGGGGAGGGATACGAGCAGTACTTC CATQRGVGEGYEQYF
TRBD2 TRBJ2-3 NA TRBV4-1 TGCGCCAGCAGCCAAGAAGATGGGTTCGAGCGGGATAACACAGATACGCAGTATTTT CASSQEDGFERDNTDTQYF
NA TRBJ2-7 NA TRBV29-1 TGCAGCGTTGGAGGGCGGCGAGGCTCCTACGAGCAGTACTTC CSVGGRRGSYEQYF